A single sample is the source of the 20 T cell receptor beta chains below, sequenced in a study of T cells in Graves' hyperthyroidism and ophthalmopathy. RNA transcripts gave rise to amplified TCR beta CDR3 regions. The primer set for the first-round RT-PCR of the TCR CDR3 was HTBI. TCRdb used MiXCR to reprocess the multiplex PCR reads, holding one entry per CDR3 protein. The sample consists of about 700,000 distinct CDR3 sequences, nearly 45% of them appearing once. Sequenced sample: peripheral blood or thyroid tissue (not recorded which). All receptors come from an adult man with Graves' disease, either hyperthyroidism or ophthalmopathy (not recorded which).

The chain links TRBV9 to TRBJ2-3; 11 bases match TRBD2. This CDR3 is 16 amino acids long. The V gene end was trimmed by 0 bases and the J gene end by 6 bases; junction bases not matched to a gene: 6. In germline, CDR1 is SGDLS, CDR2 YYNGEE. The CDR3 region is CASSVVTSGTGDTQYF. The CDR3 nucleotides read TGTGCCAGCAGCGTAGTGACTAGCGGGACGGGGGATACGCAGTATTTT.

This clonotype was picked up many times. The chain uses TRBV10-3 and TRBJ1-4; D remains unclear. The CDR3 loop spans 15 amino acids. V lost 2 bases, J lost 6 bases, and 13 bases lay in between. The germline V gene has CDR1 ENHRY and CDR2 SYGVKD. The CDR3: CAISEPGGADEKLFF. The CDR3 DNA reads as TGTGCCATCAGTGAGCCCGGTGGCGCAGATGAAAAACTGTTTTTT.

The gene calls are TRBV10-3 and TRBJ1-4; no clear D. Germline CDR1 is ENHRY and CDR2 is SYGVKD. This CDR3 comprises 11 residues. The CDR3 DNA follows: TGTGCTAGGGCGACAAGTGAAAAACTGTTTTTT. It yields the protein CARATSEKLFF.

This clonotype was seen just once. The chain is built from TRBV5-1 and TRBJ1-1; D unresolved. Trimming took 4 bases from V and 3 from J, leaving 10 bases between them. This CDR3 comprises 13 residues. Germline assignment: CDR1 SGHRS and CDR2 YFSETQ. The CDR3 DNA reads TGCGCCAGCAGCGGGTCCTCGGACACTGAAGCTTTCTTT. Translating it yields CASSGSSDTEAFF.

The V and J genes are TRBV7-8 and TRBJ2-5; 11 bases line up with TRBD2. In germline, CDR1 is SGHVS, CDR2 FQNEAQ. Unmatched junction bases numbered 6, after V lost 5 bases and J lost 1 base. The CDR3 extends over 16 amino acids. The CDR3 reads CASSPRLAGIQETQYF. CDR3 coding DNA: TGTGCCAGCAGCCCCAGACTAGCGGGAATCCAAGAGACCCAGTACTTC.

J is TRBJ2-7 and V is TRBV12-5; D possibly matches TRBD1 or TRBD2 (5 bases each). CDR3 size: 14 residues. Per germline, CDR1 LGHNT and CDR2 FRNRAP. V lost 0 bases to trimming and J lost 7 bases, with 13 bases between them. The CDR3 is CASGLVLSEGEQYF. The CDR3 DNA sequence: TGTGCTAGTGGTTTGGTACTCTCTGAGGGGGAGCAGTACTTC.

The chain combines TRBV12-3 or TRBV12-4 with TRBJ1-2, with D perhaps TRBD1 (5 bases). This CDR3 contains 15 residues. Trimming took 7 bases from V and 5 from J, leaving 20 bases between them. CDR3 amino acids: CASTVRDPKTYGYTF. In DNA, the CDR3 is TGTGCCAGCACAGTCCGGGACCCTAAAACATATGGCTACACCTTC.

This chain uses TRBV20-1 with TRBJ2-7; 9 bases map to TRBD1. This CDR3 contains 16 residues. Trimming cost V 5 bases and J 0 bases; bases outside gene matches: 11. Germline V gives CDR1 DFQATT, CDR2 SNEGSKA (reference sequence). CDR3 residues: CSADGTGLTPSYEQYF. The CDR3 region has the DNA TGCAGTGCTGACGGGACAGGGCTAACACCCTCCTACGAGCAGTACTTC.

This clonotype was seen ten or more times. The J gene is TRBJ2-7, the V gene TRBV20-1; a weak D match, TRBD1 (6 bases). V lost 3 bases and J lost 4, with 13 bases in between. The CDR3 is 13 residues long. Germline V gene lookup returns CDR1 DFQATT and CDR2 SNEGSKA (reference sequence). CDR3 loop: CSASTDSPYEQYF. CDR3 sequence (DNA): TGCAGTGCTAGTACGGACAGTCCGTACGAGCAGTACTTC.

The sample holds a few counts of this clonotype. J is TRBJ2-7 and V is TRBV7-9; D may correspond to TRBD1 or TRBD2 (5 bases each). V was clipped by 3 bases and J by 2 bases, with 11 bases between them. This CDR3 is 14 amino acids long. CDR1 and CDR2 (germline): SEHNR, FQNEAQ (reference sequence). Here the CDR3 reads CASSFRDGAYEQYF. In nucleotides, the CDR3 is TGTGCCAGCAGCTTCCGGGACGGAGCCTACGAGCAGTACTTC.

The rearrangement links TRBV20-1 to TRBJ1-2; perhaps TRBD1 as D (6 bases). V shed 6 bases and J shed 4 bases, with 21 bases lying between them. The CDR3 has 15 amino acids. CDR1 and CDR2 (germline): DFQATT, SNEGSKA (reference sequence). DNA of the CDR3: TGCAGTGCAATCTCCGGGACATCTACTTCCTATGGCTACACCTTC. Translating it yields CSAISGTSTSYGYTF.

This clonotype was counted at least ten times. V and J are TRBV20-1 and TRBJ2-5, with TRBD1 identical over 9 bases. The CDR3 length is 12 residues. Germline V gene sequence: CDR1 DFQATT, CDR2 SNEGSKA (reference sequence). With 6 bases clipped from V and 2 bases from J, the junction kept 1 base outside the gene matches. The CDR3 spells CSADRGQETQYF. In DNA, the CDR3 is TGCAGTGCCGACAGGGGGCAAGAGACCCAGTACTTC.

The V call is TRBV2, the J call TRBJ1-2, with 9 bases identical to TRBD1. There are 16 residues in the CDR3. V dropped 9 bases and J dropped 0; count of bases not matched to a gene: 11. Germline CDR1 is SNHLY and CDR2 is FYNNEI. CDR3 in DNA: TGTGCCAGTCTCAGGGGACAGGGCTCAGCTAACTATGGCTACACCTTC. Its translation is CASLRGQGSANYGYTF.

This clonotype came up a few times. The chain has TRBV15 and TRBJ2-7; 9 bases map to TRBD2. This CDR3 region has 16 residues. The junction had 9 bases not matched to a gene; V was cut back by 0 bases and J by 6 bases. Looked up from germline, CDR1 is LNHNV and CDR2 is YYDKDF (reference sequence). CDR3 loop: CATSRDRVAGAGEQYF. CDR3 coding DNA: TGTGCCACCAGCAGAGATCGAGTAGCGGGGGCCGGCGAGCAGTACTTC.

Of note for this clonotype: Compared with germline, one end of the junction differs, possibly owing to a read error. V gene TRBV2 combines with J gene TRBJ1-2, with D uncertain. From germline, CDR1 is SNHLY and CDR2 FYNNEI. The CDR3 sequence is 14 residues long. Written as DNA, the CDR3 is TGTGCCAGCAGTGAAGCCCGGGAACAAGGTGGCTGCACCTTC. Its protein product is CASSEAREQGGCTF.

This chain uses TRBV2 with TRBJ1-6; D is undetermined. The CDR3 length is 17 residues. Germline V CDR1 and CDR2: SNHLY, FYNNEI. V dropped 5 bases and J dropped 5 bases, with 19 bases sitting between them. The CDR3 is CASSLFILGDNNSPLHF. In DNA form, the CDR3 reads TGTGCCAGCAGTTTATTTATCCTTGGGGATAATAATTCACCCCTCCACTTT.

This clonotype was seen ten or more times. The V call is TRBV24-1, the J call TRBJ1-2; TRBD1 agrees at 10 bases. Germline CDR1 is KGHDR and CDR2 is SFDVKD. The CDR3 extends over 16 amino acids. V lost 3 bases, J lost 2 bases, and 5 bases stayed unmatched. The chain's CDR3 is CATSDPRDRGNYGYTF. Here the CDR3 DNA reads TGTGCCACCAGTGATCCACGGGACAGGGGAAACTATGGCTACACCTTC.

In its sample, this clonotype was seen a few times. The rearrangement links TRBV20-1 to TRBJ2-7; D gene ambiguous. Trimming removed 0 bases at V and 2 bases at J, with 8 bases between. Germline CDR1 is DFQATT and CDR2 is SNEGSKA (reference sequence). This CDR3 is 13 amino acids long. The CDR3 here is CSARDPAAYEQYF. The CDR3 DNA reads TGCAGTGCTAGAGATCCGGCAGCCTACGAGCAGTACTTC.

The CDR3 here is CASSPQTGDNSPLHF. CDR3 DNA sequence: TGCGCCAGCAGCCCGCAGACAGGGGATAATTCACCCCTCCACTTT. This chain links TRBV5-1 with TRBJ1-6, with TRBD1 identical over 8 bases. Germline lookup yields CDR1 SGHRS and CDR2 YFSETQ. CDR3 length equals 15 residues. The trim removed 4 bases at V and 5 bases at J, leaving 5 bases unmatched.

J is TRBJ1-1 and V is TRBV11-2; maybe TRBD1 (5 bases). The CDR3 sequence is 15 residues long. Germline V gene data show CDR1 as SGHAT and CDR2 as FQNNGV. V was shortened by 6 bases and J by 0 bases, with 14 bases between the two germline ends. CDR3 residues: CASSSPAGMNTEAFF. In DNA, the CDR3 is TGTGCCAGCAGTTCCCCCGCAGGGATGAACACTGAAGCTTTCTTT.